The following is a TCR beta chain sequence with its context. The data belong to a study of CD8 T cells in Susac syndrome. Reverse transcription of about 0.5 to 1 ug RNA was carried out with random hexamers. An immunoSEQ multiplex PCR generated amplified TCR beta CDR3 products spanning 54 Vbeta and 13 Jbeta. In TCRdb, the immunoSEQ multiplex PCR reads were re-called with MiXCR into one record per CDR3 protein. The sample lists some 190,000 distinct CDR3 sequences; about 94% were seen once. CDR3 length: 14 amino acids. The germline gives CDR1 SQVTM, CDR2 ANQGSEA. The V gene end was trimmed by 5 bases and the J gene end by 6 bases; junction bases not matched to a gene: 11.

The genes are TRBV29-1 and TRBJ2-3, with 7 bases fitting TRBD2. This receptor was identified in a human donor in good health. Source material: CD4+ T cells from PBMCs. The chain's CDR3 is CSVLAVGSADTQYF. CDR3 nucleotide sequence: TGCAGCGTTCTAGCGGTGGGGTCCGCGGATACGCAGTATTTT.